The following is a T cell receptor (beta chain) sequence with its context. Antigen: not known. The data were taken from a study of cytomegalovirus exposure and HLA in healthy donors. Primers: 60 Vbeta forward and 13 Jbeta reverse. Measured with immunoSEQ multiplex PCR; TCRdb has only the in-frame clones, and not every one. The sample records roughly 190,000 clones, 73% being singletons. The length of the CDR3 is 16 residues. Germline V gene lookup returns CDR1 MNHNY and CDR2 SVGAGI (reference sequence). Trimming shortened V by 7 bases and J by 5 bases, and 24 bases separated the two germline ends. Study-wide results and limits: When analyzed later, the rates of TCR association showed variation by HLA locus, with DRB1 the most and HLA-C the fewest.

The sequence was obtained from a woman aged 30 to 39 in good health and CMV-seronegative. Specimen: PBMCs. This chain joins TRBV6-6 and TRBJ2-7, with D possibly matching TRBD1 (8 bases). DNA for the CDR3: TGTGCCAGCATGGGGACTATCCGGGACAGGCACCACGAGCAGTACTTC. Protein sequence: CASMGTIRDRHHEQYF.